The 20 T cell receptor beta chains reported below all come from one sample, sequenced in a study of Ad26.COV2.S vaccination and SARS-CoV-2 variants. Sequencing used immunoSEQ multiplex PCR; TCRdb keeps in-frame clones, though not all of them. The sample lists almost 400,000 clones, about nine tenths seen once, with under 2% in the top ten. Treatment: roughly 19 received Ad26.COV2.S at low or high dose, single or two shots; 5 received placebo; per-sample allocation not given. Vaccine and placebo recipients were sampled on day 63 after the first injection. The sequenced sample was peripheral blood, obtained in a trial of Ad26.COV2.S vaccine versus placebo. These receptors were taken from a person between 18 and 60 years old who received the Ad26.COV2.S COVID-19 vaccine or a placebo.

CDR3 in amino acids: CAWSVQSLSSYEQYF. The CDR3 bases are TGTGCCTGGAGTGTACAGAGTCTAAGCTCCTACGAGCAGTACTTC. The V call is TRBV30, the J call TRBJ2-7; D ambiguous. Per the germline V gene, CDR1 is GTSNPN and CDR2 is SVGIG (reference sequence). The CDR3 has 15 amino acids. V lost 0 bases and J 0 bases, leaving 12 bases between the germline ends.

The J gene is TRBJ2-2, the V gene TRBV19; no clear D gene. The V end was cut by 3 bases, the J end by 1 base, with 6 bases between. The CDR3 is made up of 14 amino acids. Germline-derived CDR1 and CDR2 are LNHDA and SQIVND (reference sequence). In DNA, the CDR3 is TGTGCCAGTAGTATGTTTGGGAACACCGGGGAGCTGTTTTTT. The encoded protein is CASSMFGNTGELFF.

The chain uses TRBV30 and TRBJ1-5, with D tentatively TRBD1 (5 bases). Germline V lookup: CDR1 GTSNPN, CDR2 SVGIG (reference sequence). The CDR3 is made up of 14 amino acids. With 0 bases removed from V and 8 bases from J, the gap between germline ends came to 14 bases. CDR3 nucleotide sequence: TGTGCCTGGAGTGTCTCGGGGGTTGCAGAGCCCCAGCATTTT. Amino acids: CAWSVSGVAEPQHF.

The V gene is TRBV6-5, the J gene TRBJ2-5; no firm D call. Per germline, CDR1 MNHEY and CDR2 SVGAGI. The CDR3 has 13 residues. V shed 4 bases and J shed 3 bases, with 9 bases lying between them. In DNA, the CDR3 is TGTGCCAGCAGTTTGTCGCGGAAAGAGACCCAGTACTTC. It specifies CASSLSRKETQYF.

The rearrangement joins TRBV6-1 to TRBJ1-5; TRBD1 is a possible D gene (6 bases). The V end was cut by 3 bases, the J end by 4 bases, with 13 bases between. Germline CDR1 and CDR2: MNHNS and SASEGT. The CDR3 runs to 15 residues. CDR3 loop: CASSENRAPNQPQHF. CDR3 DNA: TGTGCCAGCAGTGAGAACAGGGCACCTAATCAGCCCCAGCATTTT.

The gene calls are TRBV5-1 and TRBJ2-5; no reliable D call. V lost 1 base to trimming and J lost 0 bases, with 10 bases between them. Germline CDR1 SGHRS, CDR2 YFSETQ. The CDR3 loop spans 15 amino acids. CDR3 sequence reads: CASSLRAGHQETQYF. DNA of the CDR3: TGCGCCAGCAGCTTGAGGGCCGGGCACCAAGAGACCCAGTACTTC.

This sequence joins TRBV28 and TRBJ2-3; 8 bases match TRBD2. This CDR3 spans 14 amino acids. J was trimmed by 4 bases and V by 6 bases; bases with no gene match: 6. CDR1 is MDHEN, CDR2 SYDVKM, per germline. CDR3 nucleotides: TGTGCCAGCAGCCCGGGACTAGTCGCAGATACGCAGTATTTT. This sequence encodes CASSPGLVADTQYF.

In this sample, this clone turned up once. The chain joins TRBV28 to TRBJ1-6; D uncertain. Germline loops: CDR1 MDHEN, CDR2 SYDVKM. The V gene lost 8 bases and the J gene lost 7 bases, with 15 bases spanning the gap. This CDR3 has 14 amino acids. For the CDR3, the DNA is TGTGCCAGCTTACCGACTGTTCTCAATTCACCCCTCCACTTT. Translation: CASLPTVLNSPLHF.

This clone was seen once. The chain employs TRBV12-3 or TRBV12-4 and TRBJ2-7; 7 positions match TRBD1. V was clipped by 3 bases and J by 8 bases; unmatched bases: 1. This CDR3 has 11 residues. The CDR3 protein is CASSLGQQQYF. In nucleotides, the CDR3 is TGTGCCAGCAGTTTGGGACAGCAGCAGTACTTC.

V gene TRBV28 combines with J gene TRBJ2-2; no definite D call. Deletions cut 5 bases from V and 1 base from J, with 8 bases between. Germline V gene data show CDR1 as MDHEN and CDR2 as SYDVKM. This CDR3 has 14 amino acids. CDR3: CASSLHKNTGELFF. The DNA of the CDR3 is TGTGCCAGCAGTCTTCACAAGAACACCGGGGAGCTGTTTTTT.

V usage is TRBV11-3 and J usage is TRBJ2-1; D may be TRBD1 (5 bases). The CDR3 contains 19 residues. Trimming left V 4 bases short and J 1 base short, with 23 bases between. Germline V gene data show CDR1 as SGHNT and CDR2 as YENEEA. As DNA, the CDR3 is TGTGCCAGCAGCTCTGTTTGGGGCCCCTCTACGAAGTCCTACAATGAGCAGTTCTTC. As protein: CASSSVWGPSTKSYNEQFF.

The chain has TRBV27 and TRBJ2-3; D remains ambiguous. Germline CDR1 MNHEY, CDR2 SMNVEV (reference sequence). The CDR3 length is 13 residues. Trimming cost V 3 bases and J 4 bases, with 8 bases left between them. The CDR3 is CASSLVFSDTQYF. The CDR3 region has the DNA TGTGCCAGCAGTTTGGTCTTCTCAGATACGCAGTATTTT.

The chain carries TRBV4-3 and TRBJ1-2; 7 positions agree with TRBD1. This CDR3 is built from 15 residues. The germline gives CDR1 LGHNA, CDR2 YSLEER. The V gene end was trimmed by 3 bases and the J gene end by 4 bases; junction bases not matched to a gene: 8. CDR3 DNA: TGCGCCAGCAGCCAGTCTCGACAGGGAGGCTATGGCTACACCTTC. It translates to CASSQSRQGGYGYTF.

The rearrangement joins TRBV10-1 to TRBJ1-5, with 8 bases that match TRBD1. This CDR3 has 15 residues. Looked up from germline, CDR1 is WNHNN and CDR2 is SYGVQD (reference sequence). V lost 3 bases, J lost 4 bases, and 5 bases stayed unmatched. The CDR3 loop reads CASSEGQGGNQPQHF. The CDR3 DNA reads as TGCGCCAGCAGTGAAGGACAGGGAGGGAATCAGCCCCAGCATTTT.

The chain combines TRBV29-1 with TRBJ2-7; tentative D call: TRBD1 (6 bases). The V gene's germline CDR1 is SQVTM and CDR2 ANQGSEA. V lost 7 bases to trimming and J lost 2 bases, with 12 bases between them. The CDR3 is 12 residues long. As DNA, the CDR3 is TGCAGCGCAGCGACAGGAGCCTACGAGCAGTACTTC. This encodes CSAATGAYEQYF.

The V call is TRBV4-1, the J call TRBJ2-1, with 8 bases matching TRBD1. The germline gives CDR1 MGHRA, CDR2 YSYEKL. Trimming at V came to 1 base and at J to 9 bases, leaving 8 bases not matched to a gene. This CDR3 contains 15 residues. CDR3 sequence: CASSQVGTGKGEQFF. CDR3 DNA sequence: TGCGCCAGCAGCCAAGTGGGGACAGGTAAGGGTGAGCAGTTCTTC.

V gene TRBV19 combines with J gene TRBJ2-5, with 8 bases identical to TRBD2. Germline V gene sequence: CDR1 LNHDA, CDR2 SQIVND (reference sequence). This CDR3 contains 15 residues. V gave up 1 base and J gave up 5 bases; unmatched junction bases: 6. The CDR3 reads CASSIGAGGRETQYF. The CDR3 DNA follows: TGTGCCAGTAGTATAGGCGCGGGAGGCCGGGAGACCCAGTACTTC.

The rearrangement uses TRBV28 and TRBJ1-2; D gene unclear. With 4 bases removed from V and 0 bases from J, the gap between germline ends came to 3 bases. The CDR3 is 12 amino acids. Looked up from germline, CDR1 is MDHEN and CDR2 is SYDVKM. DNA of the CDR3: TGTGCCAGCAGTTCCCCTAACTATGGCTACACCTTC. Amino acid sequence: CASSSPNYGYTF.

The chain uses TRBV10-1 and TRBJ1-1; D unresolved. With 1 base removed from V and 0 bases from J, the gap between germline ends came to 3 bases. This CDR3 comprises 13 residues. Germline V gene sequence: CDR1 WNHNN, CDR2 SYGVQD (reference sequence). CDR3 in amino acids: CASSEYLNTEAFF. In DNA form, the CDR3 reads TGCGCCAGCAGTGAGTACCTGAACACTGAAGCTTTCTTT.

DNA for the CDR3: TGTGCCAGCAGCCAACAACCGGGACCCTCCTACGAGCAGTACTTC. Translation: CASSQQPGPSYEQYF. The chain links TRBV4-2 to TRBJ2-7; tentatively, D is TRBD1 or TRBD2 (5 bases each). V was cut by 2 bases and J by 0 bases, with 11 bases left in between. CDR1 LGHNA and CDR2 YNFKEQ come from the germline V gene. The CDR3 extends over 15 amino acids.